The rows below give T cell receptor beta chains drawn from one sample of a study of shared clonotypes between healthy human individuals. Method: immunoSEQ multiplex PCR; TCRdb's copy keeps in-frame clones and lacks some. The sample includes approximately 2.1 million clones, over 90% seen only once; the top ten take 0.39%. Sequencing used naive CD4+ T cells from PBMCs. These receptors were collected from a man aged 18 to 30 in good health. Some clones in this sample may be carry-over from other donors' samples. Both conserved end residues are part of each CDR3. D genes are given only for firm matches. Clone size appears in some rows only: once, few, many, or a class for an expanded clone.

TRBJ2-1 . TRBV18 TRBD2 TGTGCCAGCTCACTGAGAGAAGCGGGAACAGTCGAGCAGTTCTTC CASSLREAGTVEQFF
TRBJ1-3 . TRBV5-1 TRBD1 TGCGCCAGCACCCAGTGGGGGACAGCTGGAAACACCATATATTTT CASTQWGTAGNTIYF
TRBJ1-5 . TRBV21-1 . TGTGCCAGCAGCCGAGGGACAGGGGAAAAATATAGCAATCAGCCCCAGCATTTT CASSRGTGEKYSNQPQHF
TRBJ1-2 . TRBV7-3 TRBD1 TGTGCCAGCAGCTTAACGGGGACAGGGGATGGCTACACCTTC CASSLTGTGDGYTF
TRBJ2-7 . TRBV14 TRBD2 TGTGCCAGCAGCCAAGGCAGAGCGGGAGGACGCCGGGACGAGCAGTACTTC CASSQGRAGGRRDEQYF
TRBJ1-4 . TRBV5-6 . TGTGCCAGCAGCTTCAGAGGGACCGGAGGTAATGAAAAACTGTTTTTT CASSFRGTGGNEKLFF
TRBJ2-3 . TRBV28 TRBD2 TGTGCCAGCAGTTCCCCCGGGACTAGCGGAGACACAGATACGCAGTATTTT CASSSPGTSGDTDTQYF
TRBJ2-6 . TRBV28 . TGTGCCAGCAGCACTCGGAGTGGTGGGGCCAACGTCCTGACTTTC CASSTRSGGANVLTF
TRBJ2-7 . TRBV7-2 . TGTGCCAGCAGCTTAAGTTCGGCAGGGTCCTACGAGCAGTACTTC CASSLSSAGSYEQYF
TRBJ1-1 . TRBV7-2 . TGTGCCAGCAGCTCAACAGGGAAGAACACTGAAGCTTTCTTT CASSSTGKNTEAFF
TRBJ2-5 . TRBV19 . TGTGCCAGTACCATAAGGGGGGGGCGCTTAGAGACCCAGTACTTC CASTIRGGRLETQYF
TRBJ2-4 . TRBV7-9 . TGTGCCAGCAGCTTGGACCCGGGGAGTAGAGGGTACTTC CASSLDPGSRGYF
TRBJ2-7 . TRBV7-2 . TGTGCCAGCAGCTTAATCCAGGGCCGATTTAGCTACGAGCAGTACTTC CASSLIQGRFSYEQYF
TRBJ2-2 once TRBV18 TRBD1 TGTGCCAGCTCACTGAACCGGGACAGGGTAAACGGGGAGCTGTTTTTT CASSLNRDRVNGELFF
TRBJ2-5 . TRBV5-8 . TGTGCCAGCAGCTCGACGGGGCTCGAGACCCAGTACTTC CASSSTGLETQYF
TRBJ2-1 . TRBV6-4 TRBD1 TGTGCCAGCAGCCCTACAGGGGGTGTCGAGCAGTTCTTC CASSPTGGVEQFF
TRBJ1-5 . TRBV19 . TGTGCCAGTCAGAATACGGCTCCCAGCAATCAGCCCCAGCATTTT CASQNTAPSNQPQHF
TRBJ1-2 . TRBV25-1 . TGTGCCAGCGAGGACGGAAACGCGGTCGGCTACACCTTC CASEDGNAVGYTF
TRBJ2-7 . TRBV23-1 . TGCGCCAGCAGTCCCTCACCCCACAGGGCCCAATTACCCTACGAGCAGTACTTC CASSPSPHRAQLPYEQYF
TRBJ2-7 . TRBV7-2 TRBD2 TGTGCCAGCAGCTTGGGGGTCGGACTAGCGGGGTCCTACGAGCAGTACTTC CASSLGVGLAGSYEQYF
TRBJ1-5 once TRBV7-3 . TGTGCCAGCAGCTTCAGGGCAGGGCAGCCCCAGCATTTT CASSFRAGQPQHF
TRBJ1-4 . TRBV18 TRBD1 TGTGCCAGCTCACCAGGGGGACAGGGCCATGAAAAACTGTTTTTT CASSPGGQGHEKLFF